Listed here is a single T cell receptor beta chain. Antigen specificity is unknown. CDR3 length: 12 residues. Germline V CDR1 and CDR2: DFQATT, SNEGSKA (reference sequence). The V end was cut by 3 bases, the J end by 8 bases, with 11 bases between. The data stem from a study of T cell responses to AZD1222 COVID-19 vaccine. Study context: The analysis combined second doses at about 4 or about 12 weeks.

Study findings and constraints: Samples come after the peak T cell response, not at day 14. Regions 160-218 and 743-854 held dominance among vaccine-associated CD4 TCRs, which spanned spike.

Here immunoSEQ multiplex PCR was the method, and the copy in TCRdb shows in-frame clones only, minus some. This table has 85,000 to 130,000 clones, roughly 93% appearing once. The sequencing used peripheral blood, collected on day 0 of AZD1222 vaccination. The TCR was taken from an adult in good health. This rearrangement joins TRBV20-1 to TRBJ2-1; possible D gene TRBD1, 5 bases. The CDR3 protein is CSASPRADEQFF. CDR3 DNA sequence: TGCAGTGCTAGTCCCAGGGCAGATGAGCAGTTCTTC.